The present T cell receptor (beta chain) was sequenced within a study of response to subunit inactivated influenza vaccine. This clonotype was counted a few times. What it binds is not known. Each CDR3 protein gets one entry after TCRdb re-called the RT-PCR reads with MiXCR. The sample yields about 520,000 distinct CDR3 sequences, over 25% seen once. Germline V CDR1 and CDR2: MNHEY, SVGEGT. This CDR3 comprises 17 residues. V was pared by 7 bases and J by 0 bases, with 22 bases between. Study-wide points: Authors suggested each seasonal influenza vaccination recruits few new T cells.

This material consisted of CD4+ T cells sorted from PBMCs, taken 5 days after vaccination. The TCR originated in a man in his fifties or sixties who received an inactivated influenza vaccine. This chain connects TRBV6-2 or TRBV6-3 to TRBJ2-7; TRBD2 is a possible D gene (5 bases). The CDR3 DNA reads TGTGCCAGCACCCCCCGACCTTTTTTGGGGAGCTCCTACGAGCAGTACTTC. This sequence encodes CASTPRPFLGSSYEQYF.